This T cell receptor beta chain was recorded in a study of blood T cell repertoires in COVID-19. Study context: COVID-19 samples collected from the United States, Italy and Spain covered acute and convalescent phases. Sample material is recorded as cDNA or gDNA derived from T cells, B-cell-depleted T cells, or PBMCs.

In the original workflow: By means of reference gene primer amplification, nucleated cell counts were estimated. Profiled with immunoSEQ multiplex PCR; TCRdb holds only in-frame clones, not every one. V and J calls and clone size come straight from that table; D and trimming were deduced from the DNA. Counted here are approximately 210,000 clones, roughly 80% occurring once; the ten biggest clones make up about 2.5%. V trimming: 6 bases; J trimming: 4 bases; junction bases outside the gene matches: 6. CDR1 KGHDR and CDR2 SFDVKD come from the germline V gene. The CDR3 runs to 15 residues. Sample: peripheral blood. The receptor's source is a woman between 40 and 50 years old with active or convalescent COVID-19. The genes are TRBV24-1 and TRBJ2-1, with 9 bases aligning to TRBD2. This CDR3 reads CATSTRGRGYNEQFF. CDR3 sequence (DNA): TGTGCCACCAGTACCCGCGGGAGGGGTTACAATGAGCAGTTCTTC.